The 13 T cell receptor beta chains in this list originate from one sample, sequenced in a study of type 1 regulatory T cells. These receptors' antigens are unknown. Via MiXCR, TCRdb re-called the reads, giving one row per CDR3 protein. The sample records about 74,000 distinct CDR3 sequences, around 68% being singletons. The specimen was cultured T cells, either the whole culture or a sorted T cell fraction (not recorded which). Noted subset: Tr1-enriched cell product generated in vitro against host alloantigens. The receptors were gathered from a human donor in good health.

The rearrangement joins TRBV7-9 to TRBJ1-1; 7 bases agree with TRBD1. V lost 1 base and J lost 4; bases outside the gene matches: 6. The CDR3 sequence is 15 residues long. Germline V gene sequence: CDR1 SEHNR, CDR2 FQNEAQ (reference sequence). Written as DNA, the CDR3 is TGTGCCAGCAGCTTAGAGGGAGGGGGCGTCACTGAAGCTTTCTTT. As protein: CASSLEGGGVTEAFF.

The V gene is TRBV20-1, the J gene TRBJ2-5; D may be TRBD2 (5 bases). CDR1 DFQATT and CDR2 SNEGSKA come from the germline V gene (reference sequence). The CDR3 consists of 15 residues. Between the trimmed V and J ends, which lost 1 base and 5 bases, there was a span of 17 bases. The CDR3 DNA follows: TGCAGTGCTAGAGGCCCTACTAGACCCCGGGAGACCCAGTACTTC. It specifies CSARGPTRPRETQYF.

The chain combines TRBV11-2 with TRBJ2-2; possibly TRBD1 for D (6 bases). Germline-derived CDR1 and CDR2 are SGHAT and FQNNGV. CDR3 size: 15 residues. Deletions cut 5 bases from V and 0 bases from J, with 10 bases between. In DNA form, the CDR3 reads TGTGCCAGCAGCCCCGGACAGTCGAACACCGGGGAGCTGTTTTTT. Amino acids: CASSPGQSNTGELFF.

This chain connects TRBV19 to TRBJ2-1; 10 nucleotides line up with TRBD2. Trimming took 4 bases from V and 8 from J; bases not matched to a gene: 8. This CDR3 is 15 amino acids long. Germline values: CDR1 LNHDA, CDR2 SQIVND (reference sequence). As DNA, the CDR3 is TGTGCCAGTAGTACGAGCGGGAGGGCCGTCGATGAGCAGTTCTTC. It yields the protein CASSTSGRAVDEQFF.

This clonotype has only a few counts. The chain links TRBV7-2 to TRBJ2-7; 8 bases are shared with TRBD2. CDR3 length: 15 amino acids. With V trimmed by 5 bases and J by 3 bases, 9 bases remained unmatched. Looked up from germline, CDR1 is SGHTA and CDR2 is FQGNSA. The CDR3 sequence is CASSVSGGLSYEQYF. As DNA, the CDR3 is TGTGCCAGCAGCGTCAGCGGGGGACTGAGCTACGAGCAGTACTTC.

This chain joins TRBV29-1 and TRBJ1-1; a possible D gene is TRBD1 (6 bases). The CDR3 covers 12 residues. V was clipped by 7 bases and J by 6 bases, with 15 bases between them. CDR1 is SQVTM, CDR2 ANQGSEA, per germline. The CDR3 region has the DNA TGCAGCGGGGAGGCACAGGGTGCTGAAGCTTTCTTT. Its protein product is CSGEAQGAEAFF.

This sequence joins TRBV5-1 and TRBJ2-6, with D unresolved. CDR1 is SGHRS and CDR2 is YFSETQ in the germline V gene. The CDR3 length is 15 residues. V gave up 0 bases and J gave up 0 bases, with 4 bases separating them. CDR3 amino acids: CASSLGVSGANVLTF. CDR3 nucleotides: TGCGCCAGCAGCTTGGGGGTCTCTGGGGCCAACGTCCTGACTTTC.

The rearrangement uses TRBV28 and TRBJ2-1; perhaps TRBD2 as D (6 bases). Germline V gene sequence: CDR1 MDHEN, CDR2 SYDVKM. The V and J ends lost 6 bases and 12 bases respectively, with 30 bases between them. CDR3 size: 17 residues. CDR3 loop: CASRPLEGLSTSFRQFF. In DNA, the CDR3 is TGTGCCAGCAGACCCCTGGAGGGACTTAGTACTAGTTTTCGGCAGTTCTTC.

The CDR3 DNA sequence: TGTGCCAGCAGCTTAGGTCTAGCGGGAAGGACCGGGGAGCTGTTTTTT. This encodes CASSLGLAGRTGELFF. The J gene is TRBJ2-2, the V gene TRBV7-2, with 9 bases aligning to TRBD2. CDR1 SGHTA and CDR2 FQGNSA come from the germline V gene. This CDR3 comprises 16 residues. V trimming: 1 base; J trimming: 5 bases; junction bases outside the gene matches: 5. The full variable domain, with the rest looked up from reference TRBV7-2 and TRBJ2-2, is GAGVSQSPSNKVTEKGKDVELRCDPISGHTALYWYRQSLGQGLEFLIYFQGNSAPDKSGLPSDRFSAERTGGSVSTLTIQRTQQEDSAVYLCASSLGLAGRTGELFFGEGSRLTVL.

This chain connects TRBV7-3 to TRBJ2-7; tentatively, D is TRBD1 (6 bases). The V gene lost 1 base and the J gene lost 7 bases, with 17 bases spanning the gap. The CDR3 covers 15 residues. The germline V gene encodes CDR1 SGHTA and CDR2 FQGTGA. The CDR3 DNA reads as TGTGCCAGCAGCTTAAGTCTGGCAGGGGTATATGAGCAGTACTTC. Translation gives CASSLSLAGVYEQYF.

The rearrangement uses TRBV7-8 and TRBJ2-7; unclear D gene. V lost 5 bases and J 0 bases, leaving 8 bases between the germline ends. The CDR3 is 13 residues long. Germline V gives CDR1 SGHVS, CDR2 FQNEAQ. The DNA of the CDR3 is TGTGCCAGCAGCAGAAGAACCTCCTACGAGCAGTACTTC. Its translation is CASSRRTSYEQYF.

The genes are TRBV10-3 and TRBJ1-1; D might be TRBD1 (6 bases). V lost 10 bases and J 1 base, leaving 13 bases between the germline ends. The germline V gene encodes CDR1 ENHRY and CDR2 SYGVKD. This CDR3 contains 13 residues. For the CDR3, the DNA is TGTGCCACAAAACCGGGACAGAACACTGAAGCTTTCTTT. Translating it yields CATKPGQNTEAFF.

The chain joins TRBV6-1 to TRBJ1-1; TRBD1 aligns across 10 bases. The CDR3 runs 18 residues. Per the germline V gene, CDR1 is MNHNS and CDR2 is SASEGT. With V trimmed by 0 bases and J by 0 bases, 7 bases remained unmatched. The CDR3 DNA reads as TGTGCCAGCAGTGAAGCGGGGACAGGGGCACTTTTGAACACTGAAGCTTTCTTT. Translation gives CASSEAGTGALLNTEAFF.